These 3 T cell receptor beta chains were all obtained from the same sample, sequenced in a study of CD8 T cells in ankylosing spondylitis. One entry per CDR3 protein, called by TCRdb with MiXCR from the 5' RACE reads. Of around 220,000 distinct CDR3 sequences detected, about 11% appear once; the ten largest clones hold roughly 23%. Sequenced sample: blood, either unsorted or a sorted T cell fraction (not recorded which). These receptors came from a male donor with ankylosing spondylitis or in good health (not recorded which).

This clonotype was counted at least ten times. The chain combines TRBV29-1 with TRBJ2-1; 12 bases match TRBD2. The length of the CDR3 is 18 residues. V dropped 7 bases and J dropped 4; count of bases not matched to a gene: 17. The V gene's germline CDR1 is SQVTM and CDR2 ANQGSEA. CDR3 sequence: CSAAKTSGGRIVYNEQFF. CDR3 DNA sequence: TGCAGCGCAGCGAAGACTAGCGGGGGCCGCATCGTATACAATGAGCAGTTCTTC.

This clonotype was observed many times. The gene calls are TRBV5-1 and TRBJ1-4, with D possibly TRBD1 on 5 matching bases. The CDR3 is 13 residues long. The V end was cut by 2 bases, the J end by 8 bases, with 10 bases between. CDR1 is SGHRS and CDR2 is YFSETQ in the germline V gene. The DNA for the CDR3 is TGCGCCAGCAGCTTCCAACAGGACGAAAAACTGTTTTTT. Protein product: CASSFQQDEKLFF.

The CDR3 spells CASSTPGTPYYEQYF. The CDR3 nucleotides read TGTGCCAGCAGCACTCCCGGGACACCTTACTACGAGCAGTACTTC. This chain uses TRBV12-3 or TRBV12-4 with TRBJ2-7; possibly TRBD1 for D (6 bases). The V and J ends lost 6 bases and 3 bases respectively, with 18 bases between them. CDR3 length: 15 amino acids.